These T cell receptor beta chains were read from a single sample in a study of response to subunit inactivated influenza vaccine. TCRdb processed the RT-PCR reads anew with MiXCR; each CDR3 protein has one entry. The data show 650,000 to 800,000 distinct CDR3 sequences, about 14% seen once. The source material was PBMCs from blood, sampled less than 15 days before vaccination. The source of these receptors is a man aged 45-60 years who received an inactivated influenza vaccine. Both conserved end residues are part of each CDR3. The D gene is left open where the match is weak. Part of the rows lack a size; the others show once, few, many or a class for expanded clones.

abundance	v_gene	d_gene	j_gene	len	CDR3aa	CDR3nt
many	TRBV11-2	-	TRBJ2-1	15	CASSFSQGSYNEQFF	TGTGCCAGCAGCTTTAGCCAGGGATCCTACAATGAGCAGTTCTTC
few	TRBV5-6	TRBD1	TRBJ2-5	13	CASSWDSKETQYF	TGTGCCAGCAGCTGGGACAGCAAAGAGACCCAGTACTTC
-	TRBV4-3	TRBD2	TRBJ2-7	17	CASSPRLAGGISYEQYF	TGCGCCAGCAGCCCTAGACTAGCGGGAGGAATATCCTACGAGCAGTACTTC
once	TRBV6-1	-	TRBJ2-6	14	CASSWDLGANVLTF	TGTGCCAGCAGCTGGGATCTGGGGGCCAACGTCCTGACTTTC
many	TRBV12-3/TRBV12-4	-	TRBJ1-2	12	CASSYGGDGYTF	TGTGCCAGCAGCTACGGGGGCGATGGCTACACCTTC
few	TRBV5-1	TRBD2	TRBJ2-1	12	CASRAGPNEQFF	TGCGCCAGCAGAGCGGGGCCCAATGAGCAGTTCTTC
-	TRBV28	TRBD1	TRBJ2-7	17	CASSLYGTGIHSYEQYF	TGTGCCAGCAGTTTATATGGGACAGGAATACACTCCTACGAGCAGTACTTC
-	TRBV27	-	TRBJ2-7	15	CASSLHLGGPYEQYF	TGTGCCAGCAGCCTACACCTAGGGGGGCCGTACGAGCAGTACTTC
few	TRBV20-1	TRBD1	TRBJ1-4	14	CSARWGTANEKLFF	TGCAGTGCTAGATGGGGGACAGCTAATGAAAAACTGTTTTTT
few	TRBV6-2/TRBV6-3	-	TRBJ2-1	14	CASRTLGREYEQFF	TGTGCCAGCAGGACCCTGGGGCGTGAGTATGAGCAGTTCTTC
many	TRBV29-1	TRBD2	TRBJ2-2	15	CSVQTGGRETGELFF	TGCAGCGTTCAAACGGGCGGGAGAGAAACCGGGGAGCTGTTTTTT
many	TRBV12-3/TRBV12-4	-	TRBJ2-1	12	CASTREAFGQFF	TGTGCCAGCACTAGGGAGGCCTTCGGGCAGTTCTTC
-	TRBV20-1	-	TRBJ1-3	14	CSARDSRRGNTIYF	TGCAGTGCTAGAGATAGCCGCCGGGGGAACACCATATATTTT
few	TRBV28	-	TRBJ2-3	14	CASRQTLVAATQYF	TGTGCCAGCAGACAAACCCTTGTAGCGGCAACGCAGTATTTT
-	TRBV2	-	TRBJ2-5	18	CASSERGRTGPASETQYF	TGTGCCAGCAGTGAAAGGGGTCGTACAGGGCCGGCGTCTGAGACCCAGTACTTC
few	TRBV11-2	-	TRBJ1-6	17	CASSLEGVRGVNSPLHF	TGTGCCAGCAGCTTAGAGGGTGTCCGGGGAGTTAATTCACCCCTCCACTTT
-	TRBV5-1	-	TRBJ2-7	15	CASSFWGSSAYEQYF	TGCGCCAGCAGCTTCTGGGGGTCATCTGCCTACGAGCAGTACTTC
few	TRBV5-1	-	TRBJ1-6	12	CASRQENSPLHF	TGCGCCAGCAGGCAGGAGAATTCACCCCTCCACTTT
-	TRBV4-2	TRBD2	TRBJ2-1	16	CASSQASRGVYNEQFF	TGTGCCAGCAGCCAAGCGTCGCGGGGGGTCTACAATGAGCAGTTCTTC
-	TRBV29-1	TRBD2	TRBJ2-1	15	CSAGPSGNSYNEQFF	TGCAGCGCTGGACCCAGCGGGAACTCCTACAATGAGCAGTTCTTC
many	TRBV20-1	TRBD2	TRBJ2-1	16	CSATGLAGANYNEQFF	TGCAGTGCAACGGGACTAGCGGGAGCTAACTACAATGAGCAGTTCTTC
few	TRBV20-1	-	TRBJ1-2	13	CSARDRGTAAQTF	TGCAGTGCTAGAGATCGCGGGACGGCCGCCCAGACCTTC
-	TRBV20-1	TRBD2	TRBJ2-6	16	CSATGLADSGANVLTF	TGCAGTGCTACGGGACTAGCCGACTCTGGGGCCAACGTCCTGACTTTC
many	TRBV12-3/TRBV12-4	-	TRBJ1-5	15	CASSLLGRGNQPQHF	TGTGCCAGCAGTTTGTTAGGAAGGGGCAATCAGCCCCAGCATTTT
few	TRBV10-2	-	TRBJ2-1	11	CASIGYNEQFF	TGCGCCAGCATTGGGTACAATGAGCAGTTCTTC
few	TRBV10-3	-	TRBJ2-5	13	CAISVQGRETQYF	TGTGCCATCAGTGTTCAAGGGCGGGAGACCCAGTACTTC
-	TRBV4-1	-	TRBJ2-7	14	CASSQEGFMVGQYF	TGCGCCAGCAGCCAAGAGGGGTTTATGGTGGGGCAGTACTTC
many	TRBV29-1	-	TRBJ2-7	12	CSVRRGRYEQYF	TGCAGCGTTCGGAGGGGGCGGTACGAGCAGTACTTC
few	TRBV7-9	-	TRBJ1-1	14	CASSPNTGSTEAFF	TGTGCCAGCAGCCCTAATACAGGCAGCACTGAAGCTTTCTTT
many	TRBV5-5	-	TRBJ2-2	13	CASSLGRAGELFF	TGTGCCAGCAGCTTAGGACGGGCCGGGGAGCTGTTTTTT
-	TRBV29-1	TRBD2	TRBJ2-5	12	CSVGAGGETQYF	TGCAGCGTTGGAGCGGGAGGGGAGACCCAGTACTTC
-	TRBV20-1	-	TRBJ2-2	13	CSATQENTGELFF	TGCAGTGCTACCCAGGAGAACACCGGGGAGCTGTTTTTT
-	TRBV7-9	-	TRBJ2-7	14	CASSFPGRYYEQYF	TGTGCCAGCAGCTTTCCGGGACGGTACTACGAGCAGTACTTC
-	TRBV5-1	-	TRBJ2-6	18	CASSLGQSYNSGANVLTF	TGCGCCAGCAGCTTGGGACAGTCCTACAACTCTGGGGCCAACGTCCTGACTTTC
-	TRBV27	TRBD1	TRBJ2-7	16	CASSPRVQGARSEQYF	TGTGCCAGCAGCCCGAGAGTACAGGGGGCGCGTTCCGAGCAGTACTTC
-	TRBV12-3/TRBV12-4	-	TRBJ1-5	13	CASSFIGNQPQHF	TGTGCCAGCAGTTTCATAGGTAATCAGCCCCAGCATTTT
-	TRBV20-1	-	TRBJ2-3	17	CSARDLRQGSITDTQYF	TGCAGTGCTAGAGATCTGAGGCAGGGGAGTATCACAGATACGCAGTATTTT
few	TRBV10-3	-	TRBJ2-1	14	CAISLAGAHNEQFF	TGTGCCATCAGTTTGGCCGGGGCCCACAATGAGCAGTTCTTC
-	TRBV4-2	-	TRBJ2-7	16	CASSPPGRGGNHEQHF	TGTGCCAGCAGCCCTCCCGGGAGAGGGGGCAACCACGAGCAGCACTTC
-	TRBV12-3/TRBV12-4	TRBD1	TRBJ1-2	14	CPSRPSGGGLGYTF	TGTCCCAGCAGACCCTCAGGGGGCGGATTGGGCTACACCTTC
many	TRBV20-1	TRBD2	TRBJ2-1	13	CSVPPLAGSPQFF	TGCAGTGTCCCCCCGCTAGCGGGAAGTCCTCAGTTCTTC
few	TRBV20-1	-	TRBJ2-3	13	CSARRWSTDTQYF	TGCAGTGCTAGGCGGTGGAGCACAGATACGCAGTATTTT
-	TRBV27	-	TRBJ2-1	15	CASSLSWEALYEQFF	TGTGCCAGCAGTTTATCTTGGGAGGCCCTATATGAGCAGTTCTTC
few	TRBV9	-	TRBJ2-5	14	CASSVGRYQETQYF	TGTGCCAGCAGCGTAGGCAGGTACCAAGAGACCCAGTACTTC
few	TRBV7-2	TRBD1	TRBJ2-5	14	CASSFMGQGETQYF	TGTGCCAGCAGCTTTATGGGACAGGGGGAGACCCAGTACTTC
few	TRBV10-2	TRBD2	TRBJ2-3	15	CASREAGGGTDTQYF	TGCGCCAGCAGAGAAGCGGGAGGAGGCACAGATACGCAGTATTTT
many	TRBV5-8	TRBD2	TRBJ2-3	16	CASSSGTSGSTDTQYF	TGTGCCAGCAGCAGCGGGACTAGCGGGAGCACAGATACGCAGTATTTT
few	TRBV4-2	TRBD2	TRBJ2-7	15	CASSRGLADTYEQYF	TGTGCCAGCAGCCGGGGACTAGCGGACACCTACGAGCAGTACTTC
many	TRBV28	-	TRBJ2-3	16	CASSSPSGASTDTQYF	TGTGCCAGCAGTTCTCCCAGCGGAGCTAGCACAGATACGCAGTATTTT
many	TRBV7-2	TRBD1	TRBJ2-5	15	CASSFLGQGQETQYF	TGTGCCAGCAGCTTCCTAGGACAGGGCCAAGAGACCCAGTACTTC
-	TRBV30	-	TRBJ2-5	14	CAWIRMGHQETQYF	TGTGCCTGGATCCGTATGGGACATCAAGAGACCCAGTACTTC
-	TRBV2	TRBD1	TRBJ2-1	14	CASSEGVQGHEQFF	TGTGCCAGCAGTGAAGGGGTACAGGGGCATGAGCAGTTCTTC